This TCR beta chain was found in a study of CD8 T cells in Susac syndrome. The V gene end was trimmed by 7 bases and the J gene end by 7 bases; junction bases not matched to a gene: 19. This CDR3 is 16 amino acids long. Reverse transcription used about 0.45 to 1 ug RNA and random hexamers. TCRdb passed the immunoSEQ multiplex PCR reads through MiXCR, listing each CDR3 protein once. The table includes 110,000 or so distinct CDR3 sequences, 94% detected once. The chain links TRBV12-3 or TRBV12-4 to TRBJ2-7; 7 bases are shared with TRBD2. The sample taken for sequencing was CD4+ T cells from PBMCs. This clonotype was sampled from a human donor in good health. The CDR3 coding sequence is TGTGCCAGCATCTCCAGCCCGGGCGGGAGCTCGAGGGAGCAGTACTTC. Its translation: CASISSPGGSSREQYF.